A single sample is the source of the 20 T cell receptor beta chains below, sequenced in a study of a mutant IDH1 vaccine in newly diagnosed glioma. Here immunoSEQ multiplex PCR was the method, and the copy in TCRdb shows in-frame clones only, minus some. The sample carries roughly 50,000 clones, around 80% recorded once. Time point described: baseline, week 1 (first vaccination visit). Treatment defined: pre-vaccination baseline after standard-of-care therapy. This specimen consisted of PBMCs, obtained from a glioma patient treated with radiotherapy, temozolomide or both. Receptors originate from a man aged 18 to 29 with glioma.

The J gene is TRBJ1-3, the V gene TRBV15, with a weak D call TRBD1 (5 bases). CDR1 and CDR2 (germline): LNHNV, YYDKDF (reference sequence). Trimming took off 9 bases at V and 0 bases at J, with 6 bases between the two ends. The CDR3 extends over 12 amino acids. The CDR3 DNA sequence: TGTGCCACACAGGCCTCTGGAAACACCATATATTTT. It specifies CATQASGNTIYF.

This chain uses TRBV6-1 with TRBJ1-1; tentative D call: TRBD1 (6 bases). This CDR3 contains 14 residues. CDR1 and CDR2 (germline): MNHNS, SASEGT. V was cut by 8 bases and J by 5 bases, with 18 bases left in between. CDR3 sequence: CASPGREGGTEAFF. The CDR3 nucleotides are TGTGCCAGCCCCGGTCGGGAAGGGGGAACTGAAGCTTTCTTT.

CDR3 amino acids: CSASALAGDTQYF. The CDR3 DNA reads as TGCAGCGCTAGCGCTTTAGCGGGAGATACGCAGTATTTT. V and J are TRBV29-1 and TRBJ2-3, with 7 bases identical to TRBD2. The CDR3 totals 13 residues. J lost 5 bases, V lost 7 bases, and 9 bases had no gene match. The germline V gene encodes CDR1 SQVTM and CDR2 ANQGSEA.

This clone was seen ten or more times. The chain joins TRBV25-1 to TRBJ1-1; no clear D. Per the germline V gene, CDR1 is MGHDK and CDR2 is SYGVNS. V dropped 5 bases and J dropped 4 bases, with 8 bases sitting between them. The CDR3 covers 12 residues. The CDR3 reads CASSFGTTEAFF. The CDR3 bases are TGTGCCAGCAGTTTTGGTACCACTGAAGCTTTCTTT.

V gene TRBV14 combines with J gene TRBJ1-5, with 9 positions matching TRBD1. From germline, CDR1 is SGHDN and CDR2 FVKESK. The ends lost 5 bases at V and 2 bases at J; junction bases unmatched: 4. The CDR3 extends over 15 amino acids. CDR3 protein: CASSSGQGRNQPQHF. In nucleotides, the CDR3 is TGTGCCAGCAGCTCCGGACAGGGGCGCAATCAGCCCCAGCATTTT. The full variable domain, completed using reference TRBV14 and TRBJ1-5, is EAGVTQFPSHSVIEKGQTVTLRCDPISGHDNLYWYRRVMGKEIKFLLHFVKESKQDESGMPNNRFLAERTGGTYSTLKVQPAELEDSGVYFCASSSGQGRNQPQHFGDGTRLSIL.

The CDR3 loop is CASSTTAAGGYTF. The DNA of the CDR3 is TGTGCCAGCAGTACCACGGCCGCGGGGGGCTACACCTTC. The chain has TRBV11-1 and TRBJ1-2; D uncertain. The CDR3 spans 13 residues. Trimming removed 6 bases from V and 8 bases from J, with 16 bases in between. The V gene's germline CDR1 is SGHAT and CDR2 FQDESV (reference sequence).

The gene calls are TRBV11-2 and TRBJ2-7; D not resolved. Trimming stripped 2 bases from V and 1 base from J, with 12 bases between. The CDR3 contains 15 residues. Germline assignment: CDR1 SGHAT and CDR2 FQNNGV. The CDR3 loop is CASSLYRSISYEQYF. In nucleotides, the CDR3 is TGTGCCAGCAGCTTATATCGCTCTATTTCCTACGAGCAGTACTTC.

There are a few counts of this clone. The chain employs TRBV7-2 and TRBJ1-1, with D unclear. The germline gives CDR1 SGHTA, CDR2 FQGNSA. The CDR3 is made up of 13 amino acids. The V end lost 3 bases, the J end lost 7 bases, and 12 bases lay between the germline ends. CDR3 bases: TGTGCCAGCAGCTTGCCTCCGGTAAATGAAGCTTTCTTT. Translating it yields CASSLPPVNEAFF.

The V and J genes are TRBV6-1 and TRBJ1-4, with TRBD1 as a possible D gene (5 bases). Germline V lookup: CDR1 MNHNS, CDR2 SASEGT. V lost 2 bases and J lost 1, with 8 bases in between. The CDR3 spans 15 residues. This chain's CDR3 is CASSERQGTNEKLFF. In DNA form, the CDR3 reads TGTGCCAGCAGTGAAAGGCAGGGAACTAATGAAAAACTGTTTTTT.

CDR3 coding DNA: TGTGCCAGGGTGGAGGGGCCTGAAGCTTTCTTT. Amino acids: CARVEGPEAFF. V is TRBV2 and J is TRBJ1-1; TRBD1 is a possible D gene (5 bases). The CDR3 is made up of 11 amino acids. The germline V gene encodes CDR1 SNHLY and CDR2 FYNNEI. V shed 9 bases and J shed 6 bases, with 11 bases lying between them.

The J gene is TRBJ1-1, the V gene TRBV19; D unclear. The CDR3 spans 14 residues. Between the trimmed V and J ends, which lost 1 base and 0 bases, there was a span of 6 bases. Germline V lookup: CDR1 LNHDA, CDR2 SQIVND (reference sequence). In DNA form, the CDR3 reads TGTGCCAGTAGTATAGGTGGGGTGAACACTGAAGCTTTCTTT. This gives the protein CASSIGGVNTEAFF. Full variable domain (outside the CDR3, taken from reference TRBV19 and TRBJ1-1): DGGITQSPKYLFRKEGQNVTLSCEQNLNHDAMYWYRQDPGQGLRLIYYSQIVNDFQKGDIAEGYSVSREKKESFPLTVTSAQKNPTAFYLCASSIGGVNTEAFFGQGTRLTVV.

The chain employs TRBV4-3 and TRBJ2-5; D is unresolved. Trimming removed 4 bases from V and 5 bases from J, with 11 bases in between. Germline V gene data show CDR1 as LGHNA and CDR2 as YSLEER. The CDR3 has 13 residues. The chain's CDR3 is CASSRNAWETQYF. Here the CDR3 DNA reads TGCGCCAGCAGCCGAAACGCGTGGGAGACCCAGTACTTC.

By share, this clone ranks as medium-sized. The chain joins TRBV10-3 to TRBJ1-5, with unresolved D. The germline V and J ends were trimmed by 4 bases and 3 bases, with 7 bases remaining between them. Per germline, CDR1 ENHRY and CDR2 SYGVKD. The CDR3 has 13 residues. The DNA for the CDR3 is TGTGCCATCAGTGCCGCCATCAATCAGCCCCAGCATTTT. Translation gives CAISAAINQPQHF.

The CDR3 coding sequence is TGTGCCAGCAGCTTGAGCGGGGGCCCTTCCTACGAGCAGTACTTC. Translating gives CASSLSGGPSYEQYF. V is TRBV7-6 and J is TRBJ2-7, with 8 bases that match TRBD2. Germline CDR1 and CDR2: SGHVS and FNYEAQ. The CDR3 sequence is 15 residues long. The junction had 5 bases not matched to a gene; V was cut back by 3 bases and J by 1 base.

The chain is built from TRBV6-5 and TRBJ1-5; a weak D match, TRBD1 (5 bases). V lost 0 bases to trimming and J lost 7 bases, with 13 bases between them. The V gene's germline CDR1 is MNHEY and CDR2 SVGAGI. The CDR3 is made up of 15 amino acids. CDR3 amino acids: CASSYSGPGRQPQHF. CDR3 nucleotides: TGTGCCAGCAGTTACTCGGGGCCGGGGAGGCAGCCCCAGCATTTT.

The rearrangement uses TRBV27 and TRBJ1-1, with a weak D call TRBD1 (6 bases). Between the trimmed V and J ends, which lost 5 bases and 1 base, there was a span of 11 bases. The CDR3 covers 14 residues. In germline, CDR1 is MNHEY, CDR2 SMNVEV (reference sequence). The CDR3 DNA is TGTGCCAGCAGTCCTCGGACAGCGAACACTGAAGCTTTCTTT. Its translation is CASSPRTANTEAFF.

The chain has TRBV6-1 and TRBJ1-1; perhaps TRBD1 as D (5 bases). Trimming stripped 7 bases from V and 3 bases from J, with 9 bases between. This CDR3 has 12 amino acids. The V gene's germline CDR1 is MNHNS and CDR2 SASEGT. In nucleotides, the CDR3 is TGTGCCAGCAACCGAGGGGACACTGAAGCTTTCTTT. It translates to CASNRGDTEAFF.

The chain employs TRBV5-1 and TRBJ1-1, with D possibly TRBD1 on 5 matching bases. This CDR3 region has 14 residues. V was cut by 1 base and J by 4 bases, with 11 bases left in between. CDR1 and CDR2 from the germline V gene are SGHRS and YFSETQ. CDR3 in amino acids: CASSLLEGVTEAFF. The CDR3 bases are TGCGCCAGCAGCTTGTTGGAAGGGGTCACTGAAGCTTTCTTT.

J is TRBJ2-7 and V is TRBV27; 11 bases match TRBD2. V shed 8 bases and J 4 bases; nucleotides not matched to a gene: 7. The germline V gene encodes CDR1 MNHEY and CDR2 SMNVEV (reference sequence). The CDR3 loop spans 14 amino acids. The CDR3 DNA reads TGTGCCAGCTCCATAACTAGCGGGGGTTACGAGCAGTACTTC. It yields the protein CASSITSGGYEQYF.

This rearrangement joins TRBV30 to TRBJ2-5; D may be TRBD2 (6 bases). Per the germline V gene, CDR1 is GTSNPN and CDR2 is SVGIG (reference sequence). V was shortened by 4 bases and J by 2 bases, with 20 bases between the two germline ends. This CDR3 has 16 residues. CDR3 DNA sequence: TGTGCCTGGACCTCTTTACGGAGGGATCCGCAAGAGACCCAGTACTTC. It specifies CAWTSLRRDPQETQYF.